A selection of T cell receptor beta chains follows, all from one sample in a study of shared clonotypes between healthy human individuals. TCRdb's table, derived via immunoSEQ multiplex PCR, lists solely in-frame clones and lacks some. Seen here are about 1.1 million clones, 60% to 85% observed once, and the top ten hold 0.89%. The sequenced sample consisted of memory CD4+ T cells from PBMCs. The receptor source for this set is a man between 18 and 29 years old in good health. Some clones in this sample may be carry-over from other donors' samples. CDR3s include the opening cysteine and the closing phenylalanine or tryptophan. D genes are given only for firm matches. For some rows the clone size is stated as once, few or many, or as a class when expanded; others skip it.

clone size	D gene	J gene	V gene	CDR3 length	CDR3 DNA	CDR3 protein
few	NA	TRBJ2-5	TRBV7-2	11	TGTGCCAGCAGCGCCCAAGAGACCCAGTACTTC	CASSAQETQYF
few	NA	TRBJ2-1	TRBV28	15	TGTGCCAGCAGTTTCCCGGACCAAAGTTATAATGAGCAGTTCTTC	CASSFPDQSYNEQFF
NA	NA	TRBJ1-1	TRBV18	12	TGTGCCAGCTCCGCGGCGGGGCTCGAAGCTTTCTTT	CASSAAGLEAFF
NA	NA	TRBJ1-1	TRBV30	12	TGTGCCTGGATTCGAAGGAACACTGAAGCTTTCTTT	CAWIRRNTEAFF
NA	NA	TRBJ2-7	TRBV7-2	10	TGTGCCAGCAGCTTGCCGGGACCCAGCTTC	CASSLPGPSF
once	NA	TRBJ2-7	TRBV18	15	TGTGCCAGCTCACCATTGGGTAGAAGCGGCAACGAGCAGTACTTC	CASSPLGRSGNEQYF
few	NA	TRBJ2-7	TRBV29-1	13	TGCAGCGTTGACGGAGTAGGAAACCCCGAGCAGTACTTC	CSVDGVGNPEQYF
NA	TRBD2	TRBJ2-5	TRBV27	15	TGTGCCAGCAGTTTATCGCCTAGCGGTCAAGAGACCCAGTACTTC	CASSLSPSGQETQYF
NA	TRBD2	TRBJ2-2	TRBV7-2	16	TGTGCCAGCAGTCCACAACTAGCGGGCTCGACCGGGGAGCTGTTTTTT	CASSPQLAGSTGELFF
NA	NA	TRBJ1-4	TRBV28	15	TGTGCCAGCAGTTTATACGACCAGGGGAAGGGAAAACTGTTTTTT	CASSLYDQGKGKLFF
NA	NA	TRBJ2-1	TRBV28	12	TGTGCCAGCAGCGCGACTTACAATGAGCAGTTCTTC	CASSATYNEQFF
NA	TRBD2	TRBJ2-3	TRBV29-1	13	TGCAGCGTTTGGACTAGCGGCACAGATACGCAGTATTTT	CSVWTSGTDTQYF
NA	TRBD1	TRBJ2-4	TRBV29-1	12	TGCAGCGCCAAGACAGGGGCGGACATTCAGTACTTC	CSAKTGADIQYF
NA	NA	TRBJ2-3	TRBV11-2	18	TGTGCCAGCAGCCTCAGAGGGACTGGCGATTCTAGCACAGATACGCAGTATTTT	CASSLRGTGDSSTDTQYF
NA	NA	TRBJ2-3	TRBV6-1	14	TGTGCCAGCAGAAGACAGCCCAACGGGGATACGCAGTATTTT	CASRRQPNGDTQYF
once	NA	TRBJ2-6	TRBV11-3	14	TGTGCCAGCAGCCTATTCCCCGGGGCCAACGTCCTGACTTTC	CASSLFPGANVLTF
many	NA	TRBJ2-5	TRBV5-6	14	TGTGCCAGCAGCCTAAACAGGGTCCAAGAGACCCAGTACTTC	CASSLNRVQETQYF
NA	TRBD1	TRBJ2-7	TRBV5-1	15	TGCGCCAGCAGCAGAAACGACAGGGGGGGCGACGAGCAGTACTTC	CASSRNDRGGDEQYF
NA	NA	TRBJ2-5	TRBV19	15	TGTGCCAGTAGTGGCGGGGTCTGGGGCGGAGGCACCCAGTACTTC	CASSGGVWGGGTQYF
NA	NA	TRBJ2-6	TRBV5-1	16	TGCGCCAGCAGCTGGGGAGACATACCTGGGGCCAACGTCCTGACTTTC	CASSWGDIPGANVLTF
NA	TRBD1	TRBJ1-1	TRBV9	13	TGTGCCAGCAGCTTTACAGGGGAGACTGAAGCTTTCTTT	CASSFTGETEAFF
NA	TRBD1	TRBJ2-7	TRBV29-1	15	TGCAGCGTGAGGACCGGGACAGGGGGCTCCTACGAGCAGTACTTC	CSVRTGTGGSYEQYF
NA	TRBD1	TRBJ2-1	TRBV18	13	TGTGCCAGCTTAAAGACAGGGAACAATGAGCAGTTCTTC	CASLKTGNNEQFF
NA	NA	TRBJ2-5	TRBV5-6	18	TGTGCCAGCAGACGCCAAAGAGAGGGGCCTGCGTACCAAGAGACCCAGTACTTC	CASRRQREGPAYQETQYF
NA	NA	TRBJ2-5	TRBV5-6	15	TGTGCCAGCAGCTTGTTCGGGGTAGAAGAAGAGACCCAGTACTTC	CASSLFGVEEETQYF
NA	NA	TRBJ2-6	TRBV25-1	18	TGTGCCAGCAGTGACTCCGCCACGACCTGGTCTGGGGCCAACGTCCTGACTTTC	CASSDSATTWSGANVLTF
NA	NA	TRBJ2-1	TRBV5-1	12	TGCGCCAGCAGCTTTTCCTTGGATGAGCAGTTCTTC	CASSFSLDEQFF
NA	TRBD2	TRBJ2-3	TRBV4-2	17	TGTGCCAGCAGCGAGACTAGCGGGAGGGCCGTCCCAGATACGCAGTATTTT	CASSETSGRAVPDTQYF
NA	NA	TRBJ1-1	TRBV21-1	14	TGTGCCAGTCGCAGTAGGGGTTCGGACACTGAAGCTTTCTTT	CASRSRGSDTEAFF
NA	TRBD1	TRBJ1-1	TRBV7-2	16	TGTGCCAGCAGCTCACGGACAGGTAGAGGGAACACTGAAGCTTTCTTT	CASSSRTGRGNTEAFF
NA	NA	TRBJ2-2	TRBV5-5	16	TGTGCCAGCAGCCCCCTATCGGGCAGAAACACCGGGGAGCTGTTTTTT	CASSPLSGRNTGELFF
NA	NA	TRBJ2-1	TRBV4-1	14	TGCGCCAGCAGCAGGGTCGGGAGCTACAATGAGCAGTTCTTC	CASSRVGSYNEQFF
NA	TRBD2	TRBJ2-7	TRBV6-6	14	TGTGCCAGCAGTCTAGCGGGGGCGACCTACGAGCAGTACTTC	CASSLAGATYEQYF
NA	NA	TRBJ1-2	TRBV4-3	15	TGCGCCAGCAGCCAAGATATTGGCAGGGACTATGGCTACACCTTC	CASSQDIGRDYGYTF
NA	NA	TRBJ1-5	TRBV28	14	TGTGCCAGCAGTTTATGGAGGGAGGGTCAGCCCCAGCATTTT	CASSLWREGQPQHF
NA	NA	TRBJ1-1	TRBV6-5	13	TGTGCCAGCAGACCTCAGGGTAGGGCTGAAGCTTTCTTT	CASRPQGRAEAFF
NA	NA	TRBJ2-7	TRBV5-1	13	TGCGCCAGCAGCTTTGGTCTGTCCTACGAGCAGTACTTC	CASSFGLSYEQYF
NA	NA	TRBJ1-6	TRBV11-1	14	TGTGCCAGCAGCTTAGCGAGCAATAATTCACCCCTCCACTTT	CASSLASNNSPLHF
NA	NA	TRBJ1-2	TRBV6-1	13	TGTGCCAGCAGTGAAGCGGTGTGGTGGGGCTACACCTTC	CASSEAVWWGYTF
few	NA	TRBJ1-1	TRBV27	15	TGTGCCAGCAGTTTCCGTGGGGGCGAGAACACTGAAGCTTTCTTT	CASSFRGGENTEAFF
few	NA	TRBJ1-5	TRBV28	11	TGTGCCAGCAGCCTGAATCAGCCCCAGCATTTT	CASSLNQPQHF
NA	NA	TRBJ2-5	TRBV2	14	TGTGCCAGCAGTGAAAACCCCCCTGGTGAGACCCAGTACTTC	CASSENPPGETQYF
few	NA	TRBJ2-5	TRBV30	15	TGTGCCTGGAGTGTCGGGGAGACAGTACAAGAGACCCAGTACTTC	CAWSVGETVQETQYF
few	NA	TRBJ2-6	TRBV7-3	14	TGTGCCAGCAGCGGAAGCTCTGGGGCCAACGTCCTGACTTTC	CASSGSSGANVLTF
NA	NA	TRBJ2-5	TRBV7-3	13	TGTGCCAGCAGCTTTGGACAGCAAGAGACCCAGTACTTC	CASSFGQQETQYF
NA	TRBD1	TRBJ1-2	TRBV19	14	TGTGCCAGTAGTATCGACAGGGGCTACTATGGCTACACCTTC	CASSIDRGYYGYTF
many	NA	TRBJ2-2	TRBV29-1	12	TGCGGGGGGGCAGAGAACACCGGGGAGCTGTTTTTT	CGGAENTGELFF
NA	NA	TRBJ2-7	TRBV7-2	15	TGTGCCAGCAGCTTGGGCGGGGGCAGCTCCTACGAGCAGTACTTC	CASSLGGGSSYEQYF
NA	NA	TRBJ1-4	TRBV10-3	13	TGTGCCATCATCGGGCAGGTTGATGAAAAACTGTTTTTT	CAIIGQVDEKLFF
NA	NA	TRBJ2-1	TRBV11-2	12	TGTGCCAGCAGCCGGGGGAACAATGAGCAGTTCTTC	CASSRGNNEQFF
NA	NA	TRBJ2-1	TRBV7-2	16	TGTGCCAGCAGCTTAGCCTCACCTACTTCCTACAATGAGCAGTTCTTC	CASSLASPTSYNEQFF